This is a list of T cell receptor beta chains from one sample in a study of cytomegalovirus exposure and HLA in healthy donors. Repertoires were generated with immunoSEQ multiplex PCR, while TCRdb's copy carries only in-frame clones and drops some. This repertoire includes around 45,000 clones. Specimen: PBMCs. The origin of the receptors is a woman aged 30 to 39 in good health and CMV-seronegative. The CDR3 runs from the conserved cysteine through the conserved F or W. A D gene is named only where the DNA matches it firmly. The size field is filled for only some rows; it gives once, few, many or a size class.

d_gene	abundance	v_gene	j_gene	CDR3nt	CDR3aa
TRBD2	-	TRBV6-1	TRBJ2-7	TGTGCCAGCAGTGAATTTCAGGGCGGGAGTAAACACGAGCAGTACTTC	CASSEFQGGSKHEQYF
TRBD2	-	TRBV4-1	TRBJ2-2	TGCGCCAGCAGCCAAGATCCAGCGGGGGGCCTGGGCGGGGAGCTGTTTTTT	CASSQDPAGGLGGELFF
-	-	TRBV27	TRBJ2-6	TGTGCCAGCAGGCCAAAAACCTACCTTGCTGGGGCCAACGTCCTGACTTTC	CASRPKTYLAGANVLTF
TRBD2	-	TRBV18	TRBJ2-7	TGTGCCAGCTCACCGCCAGGGGCTCTAGCGGGTACGAGCTCCTACGAGCAGTACTTC	CASSPPGALAGTSSYEQYF
TRBD2	large	TRBV6-4	TRBJ2-1	TGTGCCAGCAGTGACTCGACTAGCGGGAGCAATGAGCAGTTCTTC	CASSDSTSGSNEQFF
-	-	TRBV25-1	TRBJ1-3	TGTGCCAGCAGTGAACCGGGTCCTATCTCTGGAAACACCATATATTTT	CASSEPGPISGNTIYF
TRBD2	-	TRBV6-5	TRBJ2-5	TGTGCCAGCAGGACGGGCGGGAGGCCCCAAGAGACCCAGTACTTC	CASRTGGRPQETQYF
-	-	TRBV5-6	TRBJ2-7	TGTGCCAGCAGCCGGGACATTTACGAGCAGTACTTC	CASSRDIYEQYF
-	-	TRBV6-6	TRBJ2-7	TGTGCCAGCAGTTACGTCCAAGAGCAGTACTTC	CASSYVQEQYF
-	-	TRBV7-2	TRBJ1-1	TGTGCCAGCAGCTTAACCCAGACAGTCTCTGAAGCTTTCTTT	CASSLTQTVSEAFF
-	-	TRBV5-1	TRBJ1-5	TGCGCCAGCAGCTTGGGTGGGGGGTCTCAGCCCCAGCATTTT	CASSLGGGSQPQHF
TRBD2	-	TRBV29-1	TRBJ2-5	TGCAGCGTTGAGACACTAGCGGGGGAGACCCAGTACTTC	CSVETLAGETQYF
-	-	TRBV30	TRBJ2-1	TGTGCCTGGAATCATGACAGTTATTATTTGAATGAGCAGTTCTTC	CAWNHDSYYLNEQFF
TRBD1	-	TRBV5-6	TRBJ1-5	TGTGCCAGCAGCTTGAGGGTCCGGACAGGGTTGGACCAGCCCCAGCATTTT	CASSLRVRTGLDQPQHF
-	-	TRBV15	TRBJ1-5	TGTGCCACCAGCCCCCGCCTTGCGCAGGTGGGTCAGCCCCAGCATTTT	CATSPRLAQVGQPQHF